This entry lists 27 T cell receptor beta chains sequenced from one sample in a study of cytomegalovirus exposure and HLA in healthy donors. With 60 Vbeta and 13 Jbeta primers, the PCR was carried out. TCRdb's table, derived via immunoSEQ multiplex PCR, lists solely in-frame clones and lacks some. The sample yields 40,000 to 45,000 clones, 51% seen once. Sequenced sample: PBMCs. The receptor source for this set is a man aged 55 to 70 in good health and CMV-seronegative.

V gene TRBV7-2 combines with J gene TRBJ2-7; TRBD1 is a possible D gene (5 bases). CDR1 SGHTA and CDR2 FQGNSA come from the germline V gene. This CDR3 has 16 residues. Trimming took off 5 bases at V and 0 bases at J, with 17 bases between the two ends. The DNA of the CDR3 is TGTGCCAGCAGCCAAGCGCGGCAGGGAATCTCCTACGAGCAGTACTTC. It translates to CASSQARQGISYEQYF.

J is TRBJ2-1 and V is TRBV5-1; 10 bases match TRBD1. V gave up 5 bases and J gave up 7 bases; unmatched junction bases: 3. This CDR3 region has 13 residues. Germline V lookup: CDR1 SGHRS, CDR2 YFSETQ. The CDR3, as DNA: TGCGCCAGCAGTCCGGGACAGGGGAATGAGCAGTTCTTC. This encodes CASSPGQGNEQFF.

The rearrangement joins TRBV5-1 to TRBJ2-1, with D tentatively TRBD2 (5 bases). V was pared by 2 bases and J by 8 bases, with 8 bases between. Germline CDR1 reads SGHRS; CDR2 reads YFSETQ. The CDR3 covers 12 residues. DNA of the CDR3: TGCGCCAGCAGCTTAGAAGCGGATGAGCAGTTCTTC. It specifies CASSLEADEQFF.

Here the CDR3 DNA reads TGTGCCAGCAGTACCACGCTCAGGGGGAAAGCTTTCTTT. It codes for CASSTTLRGKAFF. The chain is built from TRBV27 and TRBJ1-1, with 7 bases lining up with TRBD1. Germline CDR1 is MNHEY and CDR2 is SMNVEV (reference sequence). The CDR3 contains 13 residues. Unmatched junction bases numbered 9, after V lost 5 bases and J lost 9 bases.

The rearrangement joins TRBV11-1 to TRBJ2-2; D is unresolved. Germline V gene lookup returns CDR1 SGHAT and CDR2 FQDESV (reference sequence). The ends were cut back, 0 bases at V and 5 bases at J, with 7 bases in the middle. This CDR3 is 14 amino acids long. CDR3: CASSLATGTGELFF. CDR3 bases: TGTGCCAGCAGCTTAGCGACCGGGACCGGGGAGCTGTTTTTT.

This chain connects TRBV7-8 to TRBJ2-2; D gene unclear. V was trimmed by 2 bases and J by 3 bases, leaving 4 bases between them. Looked up from germline, CDR1 is SGHVS and CDR2 is FQNEAQ. The CDR3 has 13 residues. CDR3 protein: CASSLYHTGELFF. The DNA for the CDR3 is TGTGCCAGCAGCTTATATCACACCGGGGAGCTGTTTTTT.

This clone was seen a few times. V gene TRBV15 combines with J gene TRBJ1-5; D not certain. Germline V gene lookup returns CDR1 LNHNV and CDR2 YYDKDF (reference sequence). Deletions cut 0 bases from V and 2 bases from J, with 20 bases between. The length of the CDR3 is 19 residues. The CDR3 sequence is CATSREIGGGGQGNQPQHF. Written as DNA, the CDR3 is TGTGCCACCAGCAGAGAGATTGGAGGAGGAGGGCAGGGCAATCAGCCCCAGCATTTT.

The J gene is TRBJ2-3, the V gene TRBV5-8; 7 nucleotides match TRBD2. The CDR3 is made up of 15 amino acids. Germline V gene data show CDR1 as SGHTS and CDR2 as YDEGEE. V lost 0 bases and J lost 9; bases outside the gene matches: 10. In DNA form, the CDR3 reads TGTGCCAGCAGCTTGGGCGGAGCGGGGCGAGGAACGCAGTATTTT. This codes for CASSLGGAGRGTQYF.

The chain couples TRBV19 to TRBJ2-4; D possibly corresponds to TRBD2 (5 bases). The CDR3 totals 13 residues. Trimming shortened V by 6 bases and J by 6 bases, and 12 bases separated the two germline ends. CDR1 is LNHDA and CDR2 is SQIVND in the germline V gene (reference sequence). This CDR3 is CASSPLSGNIQYF. The CDR3 DNA sequence: TGTGCCAGTAGCCCCCTAAGCGGAAACATTCAGTACTTC. The complete variable domain, with remaining parts taken from reference TRBV19 and TRBJ2-4, reads DGGITQSPKYLFRKEGQNVTLSCEQNLNHDAMYWYRQDPGQGLRLIYYSQIVNDFQKGDIAEGYSVSREKKESFPLTVTSAQKNPTAFYLCASSPLSGNIQYFGAGTRLSVL.

CDR3 residues: CASSSQGGNQPQHF. The CDR3 coding sequence is TGTGCCAGCAGCTCTCAGGGGGGAAATCAGCCCCAGCATTTT. The V gene is TRBV7-2, the J gene TRBJ1-5, with 7 bases that match TRBD1. CDR3 size: 14 residues. Looked up from germline, CDR1 is SGHTA and CDR2 is FQGNSA. V shed 4 bases, J shed 4 bases, and the junction held 4 bases outside the gene matches.

This chain connects TRBV29-1 to TRBJ2-2, with a tentative D call TRBD1 (5 bases). Germline V gene sequence: CDR1 SQVTM, CDR2 ANQGSEA. The CDR3 spans 13 residues. The V end was cut by 7 bases, the J end by 5 bases, with 14 bases between. CDR3 amino acids: CSARVMPTGELFF. The CDR3 nucleotides are TGCAGCGCCAGGGTTATGCCGACCGGGGAGCTGTTTTTT.

The CDR3 nucleotides read TGTGCCTGGAGTGCCAGTATGTGGGCCTCTTGGGGCTACACCTTC. Its protein product is CAWSASMWASWGYTF. The rearrangement joins TRBV30 to TRBJ1-2; D unresolved. With 1 base removed from V and 8 bases from J, the gap between germline ends came to 20 bases. This CDR3 spans 15 amino acids. Germline loops: CDR1 GTSNPN, CDR2 SVGIG (reference sequence).

This sequence joins TRBV23-1 and TRBJ2-2; no reliable D call. TRBV23-1 is an ORF for which the function is uncertain. Trimming removed 8 bases at V and 7 bases at J, with 5 bases between. This CDR3 is built from 10 residues. In nucleotides, the CDR3 is TGCGCCAGCCCGGGCGGGGAGCTGTTTTTT. This gives the protein CASPGGELFF.

This clone was observed a handful of times. The chain joins TRBV5-4 to TRBJ2-5, with 11 bases identical to TRBD2. The CDR3 covers 16 residues. With 1 base clipped from V and 2 bases from J, the junction kept 4 bases outside the gene matches. Germline values: CDR1 SGHNT, CDR2 YYREEE (reference sequence). The CDR3: CASSLKLAGGQETQYF. Here the CDR3 DNA reads TGTGCCAGCAGCTTGAAGCTAGCGGGAGGTCAAGAGACCCAGTACTTC.

This rearrangement joins TRBV20-1 to TRBJ2-5; unclear D gene. Trimming removed 3 bases from V and 6 bases from J, with 8 bases in between. The germline V gene encodes CDR1 DFQATT and CDR2 SNEGSKA (reference sequence). CDR3 length: 11 amino acids. CDR3 nucleotides: TGCAGTGCTAGTCGCGGAAAGACCCAGTACTTC. Protein product: CSASRGKTQYF.

This clone is medium-sized in the sample. V is TRBV5-1 and J is TRBJ2-1; 10 bases are shared with TRBD2. Germline CDR1 reads SGHRS; CDR2 reads YFSETQ. The CDR3 consists of 14 residues. V shed 3 bases and J 6 bases; nucleotides not matched to a gene: 3. The CDR3: CASSSSGGGNEQFF. For the CDR3, the DNA is TGCGCCAGCAGCTCTAGCGGGGGAGGCAATGAGCAGTTCTTC.

The J gene is TRBJ2-5, the V gene TRBV5-1, with 7 bases matching TRBD2. Germline CDR1 and CDR2: SGHRS and YFSETQ. The V segment lost 0 bases and the J segment 3 bases; nucleotides outside the gene matches: 8. This CDR3 comprises 16 residues. For the CDR3, the DNA is TGCGCCAGCAGCTTGGGTGGGAGGGCCGGGGAAGAGACCCAGTACTTC. This codes for CASSLGGRAGEETQYF.

This clone was recorded a few times. The chain links TRBV30 to TRBJ2-4; a weak D match, TRBD2 (6 bases). The CDR3 loop spans 18 amino acids. V shed 1 base and J shed 1 base, with 20 bases lying between them. CDR1 and CDR2 from the germline V gene are GTSNPN and SVGIG (reference sequence). The CDR3 loop reads CAWSGLTGLLRAKNIQYF. In nucleotides, the CDR3 is TGTGCCTGGAGTGGACTAACGGGACTCCTTAGGGCCAAAAACATTCAGTACTTC.

This clone was seen only a few times. J is TRBJ1-2 and V is TRBV29-1; possibly TRBD1 for D (6 bases). Trimming shortened V by 1 base and J by 8 bases, and 17 bases separated the two germline ends. CDR3 size: 14 residues. Per the germline V gene, CDR1 is SQVTM and CDR2 is ANQGSEA. CDR3 residues: CSVEGGRGAGGYTF. The CDR3, as DNA: TGCAGCGTTGAAGGGGGCCGGGGGGCAGGAGGCTACACCTTC.

The gene calls are TRBV29-1 and TRBJ2-1; the match to TRBD2 covers 13 bases. The CDR3 extends over 12 amino acids. Germline CDR1 and CDR2: SQVTM and ANQGSEA. The trim removed 8 bases at V and 9 bases at J, leaving 4 bases unmatched. This CDR3 is CSTGLAGAEQFF. The CDR3 bases are TGCAGCACCGGACTAGCGGGAGCTGAGCAGTTCTTC.

The chain has TRBV30 and TRBJ1-4, with 8 nucleotides matching TRBD1. The CDR3 length is 16 residues. Germline lookup yields CDR1 GTSNPN and CDR2 SVGIG (reference sequence). V lost 3 bases, J lost 2 bases, and 8 bases stayed unmatched. The CDR3 spells CAWRTGGKRTNEKLFF. CDR3 DNA sequence: TGTGCCTGGAGAACAGGGGGTAAACGGACTAATGAAAAACTGTTTTTT.

This clone came up once. The rearrangement links TRBV6-1 to TRBJ2-7; 9 positions agree with TRBD1. Looked up from germline, CDR1 is MNHNS and CDR2 is SASEGT. The V and J ends lost 4 bases and 5 bases, in that order; junction bases with no gene match: 12. This CDR3 spans 16 amino acids. CDR3 amino acids: CASSGRGTGPPHEQYF. In DNA form, the CDR3 reads TGTGCCAGCAGTGGCCGTGGGACAGGGCCCCCCCACGAGCAGTACTTC.

This clone was seen only a few times. The chain joins TRBV1 to TRBJ2-7; TRBD2 is taken as the D call from the table, unchecked against the DNA. TRBV1 constitutes a pseudogene. The CDR3 has 15 amino acids. CDR3 loop: CTSSHQRRDSYEQYF. CDR3 sequence (DNA): TGCACCAGCAGCCACCAAAGGCGGGACTCCTACGAGCAGTACTTC.

The table lists this clone with a few counts. V usage is TRBV4-3 and J usage is TRBJ2-1, with no clear D. V dropped 3 bases and J dropped 9 bases, with 18 bases sitting between them. CDR3 length: 15 residues. CDR1 is LGHNA, CDR2 YSLEER, per germline. The CDR3 loop reads CASSHSSIRPGEQFF. The CDR3 DNA follows: TGCGCCAGCAGCCATAGCTCGATCCGGCCTGGTGAGCAGTTCTTC.

This chain links TRBV6-5 with TRBJ2-5; D is uncertain. CDR3 size: 12 residues. V lost 6 bases and J 7 bases, leaving 12 bases between the germline ends. Germline V gives CDR1 MNHEY, CDR2 SVGAGI. The CDR3 loop reads CASRDSPGTQYF. CDR3 nucleotide sequence: TGTGCCAGCAGGGATTCCCCAGGGACCCAGTACTTC.

The chain couples TRBV5-1 to TRBJ2-5, with D possibly TRBD2 on 6 matching bases. Trimming removed 0 bases at V and 5 bases at J, with 20 bases between. Per the germline V gene, CDR1 is SGHRS and CDR2 is YFSETQ. The CDR3 loop spans 17 amino acids. The CDR3 DNA reads as TGCGCCAGCAGCTTGGCCGAGATATCAGGAAGCGGGGAGACCCAGTACTTC. Its protein is CASSLAEISGSGETQYF.

As to this clone: A read error may produce the germline difference seen at one junction end. Other DNA sequences from this sample encode an identical CDR3 as well. The chain links TRBV5-6 to TRBJ2-7; 8 nucleotides match TRBD1. Germline V gene lookup returns CDR1 SGHDT and CDR2 YYEEEE. This CDR3 spans 12 amino acids. The CDR3 loop reads CASSLGTGGKYF. In nucleotides, the CDR3 is TGTGCCAGCAGCTTGGGAACAGGGGGAAAGTATTTC.